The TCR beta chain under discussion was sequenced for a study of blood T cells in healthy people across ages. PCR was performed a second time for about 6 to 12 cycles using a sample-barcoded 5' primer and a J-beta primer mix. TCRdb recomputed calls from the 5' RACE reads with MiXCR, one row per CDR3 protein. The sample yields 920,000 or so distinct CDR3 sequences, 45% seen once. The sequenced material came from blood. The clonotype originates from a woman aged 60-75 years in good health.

CDR3 region: CASRHSGGPLHF. The CDR3 DNA reads TGTGCCAGCAGGCACAGTGGCGGGCCCCTCCACTTT. The rearrangement joins TRBV27 to TRBJ1-6, with no clear D. The germline V gene has CDR1 MNHEY and CDR2 SMNVEV (reference sequence). The CDR3 has 12 residues. V lost 6 bases and J lost 13, with 13 bases in between.